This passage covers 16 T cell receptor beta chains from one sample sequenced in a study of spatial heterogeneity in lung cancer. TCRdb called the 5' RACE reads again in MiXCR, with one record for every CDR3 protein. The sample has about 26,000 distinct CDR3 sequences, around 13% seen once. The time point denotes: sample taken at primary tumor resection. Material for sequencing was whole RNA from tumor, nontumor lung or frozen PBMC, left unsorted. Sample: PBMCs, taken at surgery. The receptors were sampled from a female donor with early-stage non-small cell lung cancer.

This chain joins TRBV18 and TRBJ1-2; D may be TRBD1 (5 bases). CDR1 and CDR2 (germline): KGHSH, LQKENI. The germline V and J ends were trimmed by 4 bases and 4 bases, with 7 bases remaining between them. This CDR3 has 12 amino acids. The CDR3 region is CASSRGGYGYTF. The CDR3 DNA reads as TGTGCCAGCTCACGGGGGGGCTATGGCTACACCTTC.

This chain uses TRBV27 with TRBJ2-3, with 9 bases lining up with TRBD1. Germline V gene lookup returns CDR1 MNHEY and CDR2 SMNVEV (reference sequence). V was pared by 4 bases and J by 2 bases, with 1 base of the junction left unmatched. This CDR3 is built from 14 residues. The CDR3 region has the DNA TGTGCCAGCAGTTGGGACAGGGCCACAGATACGCAGTATTTT. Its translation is CASSWDRATDTQYF.

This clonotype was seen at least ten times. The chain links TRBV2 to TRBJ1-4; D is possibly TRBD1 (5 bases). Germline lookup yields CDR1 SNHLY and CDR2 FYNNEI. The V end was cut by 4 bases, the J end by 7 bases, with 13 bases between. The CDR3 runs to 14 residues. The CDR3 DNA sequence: TGTGCCAGCAGTGCAGGGACCACGACTGAAAAACTGTTTTTT. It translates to CASSAGTTTEKLFF. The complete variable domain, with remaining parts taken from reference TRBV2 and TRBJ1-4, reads EPEVTQTPSHQVTQMGQEVILRCVPISNHLYFYWYRQILGQKVEFLVSFYNNEISEKSEIFDDQFSVERPDGSNFTLKIRSTKLEDSAMYFCASSAGTTTEKLFFGSGTQLSVL.

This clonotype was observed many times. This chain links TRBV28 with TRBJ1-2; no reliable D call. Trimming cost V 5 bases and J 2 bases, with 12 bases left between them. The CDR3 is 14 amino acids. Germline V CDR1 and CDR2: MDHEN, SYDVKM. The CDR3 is CASSPSPINYGYTF. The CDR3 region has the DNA TGTGCCAGCAGTCCCTCCCCGATAAACTATGGCTACACCTTC.

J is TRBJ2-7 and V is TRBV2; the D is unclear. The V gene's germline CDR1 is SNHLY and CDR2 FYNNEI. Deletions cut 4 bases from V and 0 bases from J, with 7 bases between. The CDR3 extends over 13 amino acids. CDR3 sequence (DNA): TGTGCCAGCAGTGTAGGCACCTCCTACGAGCAGTACTTC. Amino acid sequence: CASSVGTSYEQYF.

CDR3 protein: CASSQGPRGATEAFF. CDR3 sequence (DNA): TGCGCCAGCAGCCAAGGACCTAGAGGGGCTACTGAAGCTTTCTTT. The V call is TRBV4-3, the J call TRBJ1-1, with D tentatively TRBD1 (5 bases). The V and J ends lost 1 base and 5 bases respectively, with 14 bases between them. CDR1 LGHNA and CDR2 YSLEER come from the germline V gene. This CDR3 is built from 15 residues.

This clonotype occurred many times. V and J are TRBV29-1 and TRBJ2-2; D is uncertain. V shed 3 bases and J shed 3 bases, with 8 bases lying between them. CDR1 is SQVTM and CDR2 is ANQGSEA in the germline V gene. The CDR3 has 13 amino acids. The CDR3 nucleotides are TGCAGCGTTGAGGGCCCGGACACCGGGGAGCTGTTTTTT. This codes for CSVEGPDTGELFF.

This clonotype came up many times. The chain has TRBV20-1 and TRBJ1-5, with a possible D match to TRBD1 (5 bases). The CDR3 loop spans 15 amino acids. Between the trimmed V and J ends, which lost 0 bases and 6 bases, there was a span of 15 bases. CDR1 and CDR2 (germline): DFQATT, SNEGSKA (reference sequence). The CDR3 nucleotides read TGCAGTGCTAGAGATCGTATGGGGGAAAGTCAGCCCCAGCATTTT. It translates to CSARDRMGESQPQHF.

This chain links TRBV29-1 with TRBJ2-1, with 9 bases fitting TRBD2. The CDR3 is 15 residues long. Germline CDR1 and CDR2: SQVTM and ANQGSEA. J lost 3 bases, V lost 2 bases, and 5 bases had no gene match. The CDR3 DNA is TGCAGCGTTGAACTAGCTAGCGGGATCTACAATGAGCAGTTCTTC. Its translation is CSVELASGIYNEQFF.

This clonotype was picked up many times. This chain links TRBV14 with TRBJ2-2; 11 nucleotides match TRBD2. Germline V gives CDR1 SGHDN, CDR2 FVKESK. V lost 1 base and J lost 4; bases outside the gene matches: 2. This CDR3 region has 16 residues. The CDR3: CASSQVLAGVTGELFF. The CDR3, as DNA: TGTGCCAGCAGCCAAGTACTAGCGGGGGTCACCGGGGAGCTGTTTTTT.

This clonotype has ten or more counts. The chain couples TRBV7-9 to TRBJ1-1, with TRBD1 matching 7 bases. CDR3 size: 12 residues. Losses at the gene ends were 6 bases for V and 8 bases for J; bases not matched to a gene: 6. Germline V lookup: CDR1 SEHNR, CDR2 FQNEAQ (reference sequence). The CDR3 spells CASSPAGGEAFF. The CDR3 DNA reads TGTGCCAGCAGTCCCGCAGGGGGAGAAGCTTTCTTT. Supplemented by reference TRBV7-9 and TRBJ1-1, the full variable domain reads DTGVSQNPRHKITKRGQNVTFRCDPISEHNRLYWYRQTLGQGPEFLTYFQNEAQLEKSRLLSDRFSAERPKGSFSTLEIQRTEQGDSAMYLCASSPAGGEAFFGQGTRLTVV.

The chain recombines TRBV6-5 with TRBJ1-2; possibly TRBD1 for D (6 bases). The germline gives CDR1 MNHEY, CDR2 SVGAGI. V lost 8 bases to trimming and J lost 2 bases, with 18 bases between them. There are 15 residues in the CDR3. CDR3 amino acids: CASRTHTGNNYGYTF. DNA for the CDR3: TGTGCCAGCCGAACACATACAGGGAACAACTATGGCTACACCTTC.

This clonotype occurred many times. Here the CDR3 reads CASTTPGGRDTEAFF. CDR3 bases: TGTGCCAGCACCACCCCCGGGGGAAGGGACACTGAAGCTTTCTTT. This chain links TRBV28 with TRBJ1-1; TRBD1 might be the D (5 bases). Germline-derived CDR1 and CDR2 are MDHEN and SYDVKM. The CDR3 has 15 residues. V was cut by 7 bases and J by 3 bases, with 18 bases left in between.

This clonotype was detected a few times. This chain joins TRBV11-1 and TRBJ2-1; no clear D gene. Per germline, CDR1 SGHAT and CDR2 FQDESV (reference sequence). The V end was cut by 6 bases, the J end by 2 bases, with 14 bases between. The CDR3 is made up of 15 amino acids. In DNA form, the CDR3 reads TGTGCCAGCAGTGGGCAGACCTCTACCTACAATGAGCAGTTCTTC. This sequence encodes CASSGQTSTYNEQFF. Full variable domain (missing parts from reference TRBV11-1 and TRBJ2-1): EAEVAQSPRYKITEKSQAVAFWCDPISGHATLYWYRQILGQGPELLVQFQDESVVDDSQLPKDRFSAERLKGVDSTLKIQPAELGDSAMYLCASSGQTSTYNEQFFGPGTRLTVL.

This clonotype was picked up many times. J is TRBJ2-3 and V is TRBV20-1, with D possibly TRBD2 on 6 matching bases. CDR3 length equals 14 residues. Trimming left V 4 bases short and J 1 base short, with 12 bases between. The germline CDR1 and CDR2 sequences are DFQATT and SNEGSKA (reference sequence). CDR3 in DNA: TGCAGTGCTATCGGTTCTAGCGGCACAGATACGCAGTATTTT. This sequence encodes CSAIGSSGTDTQYF.

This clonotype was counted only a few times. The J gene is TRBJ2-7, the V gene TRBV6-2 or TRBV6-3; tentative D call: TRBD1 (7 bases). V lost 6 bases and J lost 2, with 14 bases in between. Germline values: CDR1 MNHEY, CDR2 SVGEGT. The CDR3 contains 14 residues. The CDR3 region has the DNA TGTGCCAGCAGACCAGGGGGGTTCGCCTACGAGCAGTACGTC. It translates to CASRPGGFAYEQYV.